Listed below are T cell receptor beta chains from one sample, sequenced in a study of Graves' ophthalmopathy and Graves' hyperthyroidism. One entry per CDR3 protein results from TCRdb running MiXCR on the multiplex PCR reads. The table includes about 740,000 distinct CDR3 sequences, 40% detected once. The material sequenced was peripheral blood. Receptor source: an adult man with Graves' ophthalmopathy. The CDR3 runs from the conserved cysteine through the conserved F or W. The order of the fields is CDR3 DNA, CDR3 protein, V gene, D gene, J gene, clone size. The D gene is left open where the match is weak. Clone size is stated in some rows and not others, as once, few, many or a class when expanded.

CDR3 DNA: TGCAGTGCTCCTCCGGGGGGGCCTCACTATGGCTACACCTTC; CDR3 protein: CSAPPGGPHYGYTF; V gene: TRBV20-1; D gene: NA; J gene: TRBJ1-2; clone size: NA
CDR3 DNA: TGCGCCAGCAGCCAAGTCTGGAGTGAGTACACCGGGGAGCTGTTTTTT; CDR3 protein: CASSQVWSEYTGELFF; V gene: TRBV4-1; D gene: NA; J gene: TRBJ2-2; clone size: NA
CDR3 DNA: TGTGCCAGCAGCTTGGGACAGTTCAATGAGCAGTTCTTC; CDR3 protein: CASSLGQFNEQFF; V gene: TRBV7-9; D gene: TRBD1; J gene: TRBJ2-1; clone size: NA
CDR3 DNA: TGTGCCAGCAGTCGGGAAGTATACGAGCAGTACTTC; CDR3 protein: CASSREVYEQYF; V gene: TRBV6-6; D gene: NA; J gene: TRBJ2-7; clone size: NA
CDR3 DNA: TGTGCCAGCAGTTTAGGACAGGGGGTCGTCTCCTACGAGCAGTACTTC; CDR3 protein: CASSLGQGVVSYEQYF; V gene: TRBV2; D gene: TRBD1; J gene: TRBJ2-7; clone size: NA
CDR3 DNA: TGTGCCAGCAGCAAGGAAGTGGGACTAGCGGGAAACAGCTACGAGCAGTACTTC; CDR3 protein: CASSKEVGLAGNSYEQYF; V gene: TRBV2; D gene: TRBD2; J gene: TRBJ2-7; clone size: NA
CDR3 DNA: TGTGCCAGCAGGGGAGATGCAGGGGCCTCGAATTCACCCCTCCACTTT; CDR3 protein: CASRGDAGASNSPLHF; V gene: TRBV25-1; D gene: NA; J gene: TRBJ1-6; clone size: NA
CDR3 DNA: TGTGCCAGCAGCTTAAGTGACACACAAGAGACCCAGTACTTC; CDR3 protein: CASSLSDTQETQYF; V gene: TRBV7-2; D gene: NA; J gene: TRBJ2-5; clone size: few
CDR3 DNA: TGCAGTGCTAGACTAGCGGGGGGCGAGCAGTACTTC; CDR3 protein: CSARLAGGEQYF; V gene: TRBV20-1; D gene: TRBD2; J gene: TRBJ2-7; clone size: few
CDR3 DNA: TGTGCCAGCAGTTTGACAGAGTCGAATGGCTACACCTTC; CDR3 protein: CASSLTESNGYTF; V gene: TRBV27; D gene: NA; J gene: TRBJ1-2; clone size: NA
CDR3 DNA: TGTGCCATCAAGCCTGACACCGGGGAGCTGTTTTTT; CDR3 protein: CAIKPDTGELFF; V gene: TRBV10-3; D gene: NA; J gene: TRBJ2-2; clone size: once
CDR3 DNA: TGCAGCGTTGTTGGACAGTGGATGAACACTGAAGCTTTCTTT; CDR3 protein: CSVVGQWMNTEAFF; V gene: TRBV29-1; D gene: NA; J gene: TRBJ1-1; clone size: many
CDR3 DNA: TGTGCCAGCAGCCAAGATACGAGACAGCGAAATTCACCCCTCCACTTT; CDR3 protein: CASSQDTRQRNSPLHF; V gene: TRBV9; D gene: NA; J gene: TRBJ1-6; clone size: NA
CDR3 DNA: TGTGCCAGCAGCTTTGGGCAGGGGGTTCTTGAAGCTTTCTTT; CDR3 protein: CASSFGQGVLEAFF; V gene: TRBV7-9; D gene: TRBD1; J gene: TRBJ1-1; clone size: NA
CDR3 DNA: TGCAGTGCTACACGGGGGCGGAACGAGCAGTACTTC; CDR3 protein: CSATRGRNEQYF; V gene: TRBV20-1; D gene: NA; J gene: TRBJ2-7; clone size: NA
CDR3 DNA: TGTGCCAGCAGCCCCATCCGCTCTGGGGCCAACGTCCTGACTTTC; CDR3 protein: CASSPIRSGANVLTF; V gene: TRBV7-9; D gene: NA; J gene: TRBJ2-6; clone size: many
CDR3 DNA: TGTGCCAGCAGTTGGGGGCGTGGGGAGACCCAGTACTTC; CDR3 protein: CASSWGRGETQYF; V gene: TRBV2; D gene: NA; J gene: TRBJ2-5; clone size: few
CDR3 DNA: TGTGCCAGCCGCGCGGGAGGGCGGATTTCTGAGCAGTACTTC; CDR3 protein: CASRAGGRISEQYF; V gene: TRBV18; D gene: TRBD2; J gene: TRBJ2-5; clone size: few
CDR3 DNA: TGTGCCATCAGCGGGGACAGGGGGGACCAAGAGACCCAGTACTTC; CDR3 protein: CAISGDRGDQETQYF; V gene: TRBV10-3; D gene: TRBD1; J gene: TRBJ2-5; clone size: many
CDR3 DNA: TGCGCCAGCAGCTTAAGCCAGGGATCTGAAGCTTTCTTT; CDR3 protein: CASSLSQGSEAFF; V gene: TRBV4-3; D gene: NA; J gene: TRBJ1-1; clone size: many
CDR3 DNA: TGTGCCAGCAGTTTGACAGGGGGTGACTACGAGCAGTACTTC; CDR3 protein: CASSLTGGDYEQYF; V gene: TRBV2; D gene: TRBD1; J gene: TRBJ2-7; clone size: few
CDR3 DNA: TGTGCCTGCAGCGTAGGTGTGAACACTGAAGCTTTCTTT; CDR3 protein: CACSVGVNTEAFF; V gene: TRBV9; D gene: NA; J gene: TRBJ1-1; clone size: once